These T cell receptor beta chains were read from a single sample in a study of blood T cell repertoires in COVID-19. TCRdb keeps only in-frame clones here, not all; method: immunoSEQ multiplex PCR. The data hold around 190,000 clones, with 70% to 85% observed a single time. The material sequenced was peripheral blood. The origin of the receptors is a human donor in a cohort sampled during active COVID-19. The CDR3 runs from the conserved cysteine through the conserved F or W. D genes are given only for firm matches. Size values are once, few and many counts, or a class for expanded clones, and some rows have none.

V: TRBV4-1
D: -
J: TRBJ1-5
size: -
CDR3: CASSQALRGLNQPQHF
DNA: TGCGCCAGCAGCCAAGCCCTGCGGGGACTAAATCAGCCCCAGCATTTT

V: TRBV5-1
D: TRBD2
J: TRBJ2-5
size: once
CDR3: CASSLTSGRAETQYF
DNA: TGCGCCAGCAGCTTGACTAGCGGGAGGGCGGAGACCCAGTACTTC

V: TRBV30
D: -
J: TRBJ1-3
size: -
CDR3: CAWSVTGISGNTIYF
DNA: TGTGCCTGGAGTGTAACGGGAATCTCTGGAAACACCATATATTTT

V: TRBV7-9
D: TRBD1
J: TRBJ2-1
size: -
CDR3: CAWGQGTSSSSYNEQFF
DNA: TGTGCCTGGGGACAGGGGACGAGCTCGAGCTCCTACAATGAGCAGTTCTTC

V: TRBV6-1
D: -
J: TRBJ1-1
size: once
CDR3: CASSDRQEAPEAFF
DNA: TGTGCCAGCAGTGATCGACAGGAAGCGCCTGAAGCTTTCTTT

V: TRBV18
D: TRBD1
J: TRBJ1-1
size: -
CDR3: CASSPDRVPATEAFF
DNA: TGTGCCAGCTCACCTGACAGGGTCCCTGCCACTGAAGCTTTCTTT

V: TRBV4-1
D: TRBD2
J: TRBJ2-3
size: -
CDR3: CASSLTPSGTRATDTQYF
DNA: TGCGCCAGCAGCCTCACCCCGAGTGGGACTAGAGCCACAGATACGCAGTATTTT

V: TRBV5-1
D: TRBD1
J: TRBJ2-2
size: -
CDR3: CASSLGGTDTGELFF
DNA: TGCGCCAGCAGCTTGGGGGGGACAGACACCGGGGAGCTGTTTTTT

V: TRBV7-2
D: TRBD1
J: TRBJ1-1
size: -
CDR3: CASSLWGGQGMNTEAFF
DNA: TGTGCCAGCAGCTTATGGGGGGGACAGGGGATGAACACTGAAGCTTTCTTT

V: TRBV30
D: -
J: TRBJ1-5
size: -
CDR3: CAWSTQGPQHF
DNA: TGTGCCTGGAGTACCCAGGGGCCCCAGCATTTT

V: TRBV6-1
D: -
J: TRBJ1-6
size: -
CDR3: CASSETGPNSPLHF
DNA: TGTGCCAGCAGTGAAACAGGACCTAATTCACCCCTCCACTTT

V: TRBV28
D: TRBD1
J: TRBJ1-2
size: -
CDR3: CASSSGGYGYTF
DNA: TGTGCCAGCAGCTCAGGGGGCTATGGCTACACCTTC

V: TRBV12-3/TRBV12-4
D: -
J: TRBJ2-4
size: many
CDR3: CASSPGHGNIQYF
DNA: TGTGCCAGCAGTCCGGGACACGGAAACATTCAGTACTTC

V: TRBV6-5
D: TRBD2
J: TRBJ2-3
size: -
CDR3: CASRRLAGVADTQYF
DNA: TGTGCCAGCAGGAGGCTAGCGGGAGTAGCGGATACGCAGTATTTT

V: TRBV30
D: -
J: TRBJ1-5
size: few
CDR3: CYREAVYSGNQPQHF
DNA: TGCTATCGGGAGGCCGTATATAGCGGCAATCAGCCCCAGCATTTT

V: TRBV28
D: TRBD1
J: TRBJ1-6
size: -
CDR3: CASTGGQGNSPLHF
DNA: TGTGCCAGCACCGGGGGACAGGGCAATTCACCCCTCCACTTT

V: TRBV6-6
D: -
J: TRBJ1-6
size: -
CDR3: CASSPSDGGGSSPLHF
DNA: TGTGCCAGCAGTCCCTCGGACGGTGGAGGGTCTTCACCCCTCCACTTT

V: TRBV5-6
D: -
J: TRBJ1-2
size: -
CDR3: CASSSDTYLYGYTF
DNA: TGTGCCAGCAGCTCGGACACTTACCTCTATGGCTACACCTTC

V: TRBV19
D: TRBD2
J: TRBJ2-2
size: once
CDR3: CASILTSGNTGELFF
DNA: TGTGCCAGTATATTGACTAGCGGGAACACCGGGGAGCTGTTTTTT

V: TRBV2
D: TRBD2
J: TRBJ2-1
size: -
CDR3: CASSDPWAGENYNEQFF
DNA: TGTGCCAGCAGTGACCCATGGGCGGGAGAGAACTACAATGAGCAGTTCTTC

V: TRBV19
D: -
J: TRBJ1-4
size: -
CDR3: CASRRVEKLFF
DNA: TGTGCCAGCCGCAGGGTCGAAAAACTGTTTTTT

V: TRBV7-8
D: -
J: TRBJ2-1
size: -
CDR3: CASSLAGAPGHEQFF
DNA: TGTGCCAGCAGCTTAGCGGGAGCCCCCGGCCATGAGCAGTTCTTC

V: TRBV2
D: TRBD2
J: TRBJ2-7
size: -
CDR3: CASSEFSSGIVFYEQYF
DNA: TGTGCCAGCAGTGAATTTTCTAGCGGGATAGTCTTCTACGAGCAGTACTTC

V: TRBV28
D: -
J: TRBJ2-3
size: -
CDR3: CASSHVASRTDTQYF
DNA: TGTGCCAGCAGTCATGTGGCTAGCCGCACAGATACGCAGTATTTT

V: TRBV12-5
D: TRBD1
J: TRBJ2-7
size: -
CDR3: CASGLVLRGRNVEQYF
DNA: TGTGCTAGTGGTTTGGTATTAAGGGGGCGCAACGTTGAGCAGTACTTC

V: TRBV5-1
D: TRBD2
J: TRBJ2-7
size: once
CDR3: CASSGRGDSAYEQYF
DNA: TGCGCCAGCAGCGGACGGGGGGACTCGGCCTACGAGCAGTACTTC

V: TRBV3-1/TRBV3-2
D: TRBD1
J: TRBJ2-7
size: -
CDR3: CASSPRQGRDEQYF
DNA: TGTGCCAGCAGCCCTCGACAGGGCCGGGACGAGCAGTACTTC

V: TRBV9
D: TRBD1
J: TRBJ2-1
size: -
CDR3: CASSPPFGDRENNEQFF
DNA: TGTGCCAGCAGCCCACCATTCGGGGACAGAGAGAACAATGAGCAGTTCTTC

V: TRBV28
D: TRBD1
J: TRBJ2-7
size: -
CDR3: CASSLLGQGKDEQYF
DNA: TGTGCCAGCAGTTTACTGGGACAGGGAAAAGACGAGCAGTACTTC

V: TRBV30
D: TRBD2
J: TRBJ2-1
size: once
CDR3: CAWTASGILGDEQFF
DNA: TGTGCCTGGACCGCTAGCGGGATCTTAGGAGATGAGCAGTTCTTC

V: TRBV4-1
D: -
J: TRBJ1-3
size: few
CDR3: CASSHLVRSGNTIYF
DNA: TGCGCCAGCAGCCACCTAGTTCGCTCTGGAAACACCATATATTTT

V: TRBV28
D: -
J: TRBJ2-1
size: -
CDR3: CAYSLTTSNEQFF
DNA: TGTGCCTATAGCCTGACCACGTCCAATGAGCAGTTCTTC

V: TRBV6-1
D: -
J: TRBJ1-5
size: -
CDR3: CASSEEFLRGNQPQHF
DNA: TGTGCCAGCAGTGAAGAGTTTCTGAGGGGCAATCAGCCCCAGCATTTT

V: TRBV7-8
D: -
J: TRBJ1-1
size: once
CDR3: CASSLTLDSLSTEAFF
DNA: TGTGCCAGCAGCTTAACGCTGGACAGTTTAAGCACTGAAGCTTTCTTT

V: TRBV5-1
D: TRBD2
J: TRBJ2-2
size: once
CDR3: CASRPAGGSGELFF
DNA: TGCGCCAGCCGGCCGGCGGGAGGGTCCGGGGAGCTGTTTTTT

V: TRBV11-3
D: TRBD1
J: TRBJ2-5
size: -
CDR3: CASSSRQGQETQYF
DNA: TGTGCCAGCAGCTCGAGACAGGGGCAAGAGACCCAGTACTTC

V: TRBV9
D: TRBD1
J: TRBJ1-2
size: -
CDR3: CASSPPGWTGWGGYTF
DNA: TGTGCCAGCAGCCCCCCCGGGTGGACAGGGTGGGGTGGCTACACCTTC

V: TRBV4-2
D: -
J: TRBJ2-5
size: -
CDR3: CASSQAQGDQETQYF
DNA: TGTGCCAGCAGCCAAGCACAGGGAGACCAAGAGACCCAGTACTTC

V: TRBV6-6
D: -
J: TRBJ1-2
size: -
CDR3: CASSKRTGSFGYTF
DNA: TGTGCCAGCAGTAAGCGAACAGGGTCATTCGGCTACACCTTC

V: TRBV7-2
D: TRBD2
J: TRBJ2-1
size: -
CDR3: CASSPRGSGTHLEQFF
DNA: TGTGCCAGCAGCCCCCGGGGTAGCGGGACCCACCTGGAGCAGTTCTTC

V: TRBV2
D: TRBD1
J: TRBJ2-5
size: -
CDR3: CASRDREETQYF
DNA: TGTGCCAGCAGGGACAGGGAGGAGACCCAGTACTTC

V: TRBV13
D: TRBD2
J: TRBJ2-2
size: -
CDR3: CASSPRWRGSTGELFF
DNA: TGTGCCAGCAGCCCTAGGTGGCGCGGGAGCACCGGGGAGCTGTTTTTT

V: TRBV13
D: -
J: TRBJ2-1
size: -
CDR3: CASSPLPYNEQFF
DNA: TGTGCCAGCAGCCCTCTCCCCTACAATGAGCAGTTCTTC

V: TRBV5-1
D: TRBD1
J: TRBJ1-1
size: -
CDR3: CASSYPGQEAFF
DNA: TGCGCCAGCAGCTATCCGGGACAGGAAGCTTTCTTT

V: TRBV5-1
D: TRBD2
J: TRBJ2-3
size: -
CDR3: CASSLLAGAPRTDTQYF
DNA: TGCGCCAGCAGTTTATTAGCGGGAGCCCCCCGCACAGATACGCAGTATTTT

V: TRBV2
D: -
J: TRBJ1-2
size: -
CDR3: CASRNPRTANYGYTF
DNA: TGTGCCAGCAGGAACCCCAGGACAGCTAACTATGGCTACACCTTC

V: TRBV4-1
D: -
J: TRBJ2-1
size: once
CDR3: CASSRQPREASEQFF
DNA: TGCGCCAGCAGCCGACAACCCCGGGAAGCCAGTGAGCAGTTCTTC

V: TRBV5-1
D: -
J: TRBJ1-6
size: -
CDR3: CASSVGLLRSNSPLHF
DNA: TGCGCCAGCAGCGTGGGACTCTTGCGGTCTAATTCACCCCTCCACTTT

V: TRBV29-1
D: -
J: TRBJ2-5
size: -
CDR3: CSVKALAFETQYF
DNA: TGCAGCGTTAAGGCTCTAGCGTTTGAGACCCAGTACTTC

V: TRBV7-9
D: -
J: TRBJ2-7
size: -
CDR3: CASSLRGADEQYF
DNA: TGTGCCAGCAGCTTACGGGGTGCTGACGAGCAGTACTTC

V: TRBV6-1
D: -
J: TRBJ2-6
size: -
CDR3: CASSAARQSGANVLTF
DNA: TGTGCCAGCAGTGCGGCCCGACAGTCTGGGGCCAACGTCCTGACTTTC

V: TRBV7-9
D: -
J: TRBJ1-4
size: -
CDR3: CASSLAAGLGEKLFF
DNA: TGTGCCAGCAGCTTAGCAGCAGGGTTGGGGGAAAAACTGTTTTTT

V: TRBV4-2
D: TRBD1
J: TRBJ2-2
size: -
CDR3: CASRWDDNEGAALF
DNA: TGTGCCAGCAGGTGGGACGACAACGAGGGGGCTGCCCTCTTT

V: TRBV7-9
D: TRBD1
J: TRBJ1-4
size: -
CDR3: CASSIGQGPNEKLFF
DNA: TGTGCCAGCAGCATCGGACAGGGGCCTAATGAAAAACTGTTTTTT

V: TRBV2
D: -
J: TRBJ1-2
size: -
CDR3: CASSEAGAVGYGYTF
DNA: TGTGCCAGCAGTGAAGCGGGGGCGGTCGGCTATGGCTACACCTTC

V: TRBV28
D: TRBD2
J: TRBJ2-7
size: -
CDR3: CASSPGTTYYEQYF
DNA: TGTGCCAGCAGTCCCGGGACTACTTACTACGAGCAGTACTTC

V: TRBV5-4
D: -
J: TRBJ2-1
size: -
CDR3: CASSNARREDNEQFF
DNA: TGTGCCAGCAGCAACGCTCGAAGAGAGGACAATGAGCAGTTCTTC

V: TRBV3-1/TRBV3-2
D: -
J: TRBJ1-6
size: -
CDR3: CASREGNSPLHF
DNA: TGTGCCAGCAGGGAGGGAAATTCACCCCTCCACTTT

V: TRBV5-1
D: -
J: TRBJ1-2
size: -
CDR3: CASCGEENYGYTF
DNA: TGCGCCTCCTGTGGGGAGGAGAACTATGGCTACACCTTC